This T cell receptor beta chain comes out of a study of beta chain features in type 1 diabetes. Reverse transcription of all isolated RNA meant that expressed TCRB transcripts were sequenced. Only in-frame clones appear in the TCRdb table, and some are missing; sequencing was by immunoSEQ multiplex PCR. The data contain roughly 150,000 clones, around 63% of them singletons. About this clone: Its target is not known.

This CDR3 contains 14 residues. The V gene's germline CDR1 is SGHAT and CDR2 FQNNGV. The trim removed 3 bases at V and 3 bases at J, leaving 2 bases unmatched. The study's findings and limits: TCRB CDR3s from Type 1 diabetes patients were moderately but significantly shorter in all four CD4+ subsets.

The chain recombines TRBV11-2 with TRBJ2-3, with 8 bases aligning to TRBD2. This clonotype was sampled from a man under 40 with type 1 diabetes. The specimen was naive CD4+ T cells from blood. The CDR3 sequence: CASSLRLATDTQYF. CDR3 DNA sequence: TGTGCCAGCAGCTTGAGACTAGCGACAGATACGCAGTATTTT.